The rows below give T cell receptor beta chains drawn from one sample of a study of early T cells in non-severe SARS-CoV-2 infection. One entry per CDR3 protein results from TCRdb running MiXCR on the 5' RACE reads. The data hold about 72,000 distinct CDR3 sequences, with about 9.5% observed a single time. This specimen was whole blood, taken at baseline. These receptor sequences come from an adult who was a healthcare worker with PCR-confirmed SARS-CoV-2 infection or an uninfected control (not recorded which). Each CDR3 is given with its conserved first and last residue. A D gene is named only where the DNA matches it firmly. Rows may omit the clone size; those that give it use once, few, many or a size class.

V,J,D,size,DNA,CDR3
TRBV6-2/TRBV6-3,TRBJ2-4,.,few,TGTGCCAGCAGTTACTCGGCGGACAGTGCGCTAGCCAAAAACATTCAGTACTTC,CASSYSADSALAKNIQYF
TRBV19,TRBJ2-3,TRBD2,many,TGTGCCAGTAGTATTGTCCGGGGGGGCACAGATACGCAGTATTTT,CASSIVRGGTDTQYF
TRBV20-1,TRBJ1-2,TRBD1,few,TGCAGTGCTCCCCTACAGGGGAGAGGCTACACCTTC,CSAPLQGRGYTF
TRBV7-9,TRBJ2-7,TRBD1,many,TGTGCCATGCCCTGGTGGGGACAGGCGTACTACGAGCAGTACTTC,CAMPWWGQAYYEQYF
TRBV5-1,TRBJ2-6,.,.,TGCGCCAGCAGCTTGGAGACGGGCGGGGCCAACGTCCTGACTTTC,CASSLETGGANVLTF
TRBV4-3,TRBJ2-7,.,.,TGCGCCAGCAGCCAGGAATGGACAGAGAACTCCTACGAGCAGTACTTC,CASSQEWTENSYEQYF
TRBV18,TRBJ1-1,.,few,TGTGCCAGCTCACCACAGTCCGTGAACACTGAAGCTTTCTTT,CASSPQSVNTEAFF
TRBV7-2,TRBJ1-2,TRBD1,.,TGTGCCAGCAGCCTAGGGACAGGCCGCCTTAACTATGGCTACACCTTC,CASSLGTGRLNYGYTF
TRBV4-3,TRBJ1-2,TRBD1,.,TGCGCCAGCAGCCAAGTACAGGGGGTCTTAAGGACCCATGGCTACACCTTC,CASSQVQGVLRTHGYTF
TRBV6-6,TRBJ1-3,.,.,TGTGCCAGCAGACGAAGACAGGCCAGCTCTGGAAACACCATATATTTT,CASRRRQASSGNTIYF
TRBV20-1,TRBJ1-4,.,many,TGCAGTGCTAGCTCCCGCGGTGAAAAACTGTTTTTT,CSASSRGEKLFF
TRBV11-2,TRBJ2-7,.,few,TGTGCCAGCAGCTCCTCAGGGGCCTTATCCTACGAGCAGTACTTC,CASSSSGALSYEQYF
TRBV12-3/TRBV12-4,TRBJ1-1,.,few,TGTGCCAGCAGTTTACGGGGGAACACTGAAGCTTTCTTT,CASSLRGNTEAFF
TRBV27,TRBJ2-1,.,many,TGTGCCAGCAGTTTATTCGGGACATCGTTCGATGAGCAGTTCTTC,CASSLFGTSFDEQFF
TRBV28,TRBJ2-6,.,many,TGTGCCAGCAGTCCAGGGGCATCTGGGGCCAACGTCCTGACTTTC,CASSPGASGANVLTF
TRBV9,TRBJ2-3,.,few,TGTGCCAGCAGCGTAGGGTCGGGTACCTCTAGCACAGATACGCAGTATTTT,CASSVGSGTSSTDTQYF
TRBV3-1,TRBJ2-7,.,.,TGTGCCAGCAGCCAAGGGGCAGGTCGGTACGAGCAGTACTTC,CASSQGAGRYEQYF